Sequencing of this T cell receptor (beta chain) was carried out in a study of blood T cell repertoires in COVID-19. CDR1 is MNHNY, CDR2 SVGAGI, per germline (reference sequence). Between the trimmed V and J ends, which lost 7 bases and 8 bases, there was a span of 15 bases. The CDR3 runs 13 residues. The table came from immunoSEQ multiplex PCR; TCRdb's copy has only in-frame clones and leaves some out. The table has approximately 480,000 clones, roughly 89% seen once. The clonotype was recovered from a man between 18 and 35 years old with COVID-19, enrolled during active disease. Sequenced material: peripheral blood. V and J are TRBV6-6 and TRBJ2-1, with D perhaps matching TRBD1 (6 bases). The chain's CDR3 is CASKRQAGDEQFF. The CDR3 coding sequence is TGTGCCAGCAAAAGACAGGCCGGGGATGAGCAGTTCTTC.